Sequencing of this TCR beta chain was carried out in a study of blood T cell repertoires in COVID-19. Study summary: The study drew acute and convalescent COVID-19 samples from the United States, Italy and Spain.

V was clipped by 5 bases and J by 3 bases, with 8 bases between them. Germline CDR1 and CDR2: DFQATT and SNEGSKA (reference sequence). The CDR3 has 11 residues. Method: immunoSEQ multiplex PCR; TCRdb's copy keeps in-frame clones and lacks some. The data show roughly 170,000 clones, approximately 79% seen once. Sequenced material: peripheral blood. The source is an elderly woman with acute or convalescent COVID-19. The V call is TRBV20-1, the J call TRBJ2-7; no clear D gene. CDR3 in DNA: TGCAGTGCTCCCCTTTTCTACGAGCAGTACTTC. Amino acid sequence: CSAPLFYEQYF.